This TCR beta chain was retrieved from a study of cytomegalovirus exposure and HLA in healthy donors. Broader study findings: The records held CMV serostatus as the only immune exposure information. In an earlier analysis, about 87% or about 30%: the productive usage of most TCR beta V segments. CMV antigen specificity of three CMV-associated chains was confirmed in vitro. Among the most significant clusters, several appeared linked to common viral pathogens in a later analysis.

Points on this clone: Its antigen is still unknown.

CDR1 and CDR2 from the germline V gene are SNHLY and FYNNEI. Trimming removed 6 bases from V and 2 bases from J, with 26 bases in between. This CDR3 contains 20 residues. Primers for the PCR totalled 60 Vbeta and 13 Jbeta. Sequencing used immunoSEQ multiplex PCR; TCRdb keeps in-frame clones, though not all of them. The table has about 100,000 clones, 65% to 85% seen once. This clonotype originated in a man over 45 in good health and CMV-seronegative. Specimen: PBMCs. V usage is TRBV2 and J usage is TRBJ2-6; D not certain. The CDR3, as DNA: TGTGCCAGCAGCCCTATAAGCACCACTGCCGTCTCTGCTGGGGCCAACGTCCTGACTTTC. Protein sequence: CASSPISTTAVSAGANVLTF.